One TCR beta chain is described in this entry. Its cognate antigen is unknown. The CDR3 covers 16 residues. Trimming cost V 4 bases and J 4 bases, with 19 bases left between them. Germline loops: CDR1 ENHRY, CDR2 SYGVKD. The source of the sample is a study of neurological immune-mediated disorders. TCRdb called the 5' RACE reads again in MiXCR, with one record for every CDR3 protein. The sample holds about 22,000 distinct CDR3 sequences; approximately 6.2% are singletons and the top ten take roughly 40%. Libraries from sorted cells each used approximately 1 million CD4+ or CD8+ T cells. Study-level results: Private repertoires in all groups were suggested by the finding that expanded clones across subjects shared no CDR3 amino acid sequences.

The genes are TRBV10-3 and TRBJ1-2; D is perhaps TRBD1 (5 bases). Sequencing used CD8+ T cells from blood. This TCR came from a man younger than 35 in good health. Here the CDR3 reads CAISGGRERSIYGYTF. The DNA of the CDR3 is TGTGCCATCAGTGGTGGCAGGGAAAGGAGTATCTATGGCTACACCTTC.